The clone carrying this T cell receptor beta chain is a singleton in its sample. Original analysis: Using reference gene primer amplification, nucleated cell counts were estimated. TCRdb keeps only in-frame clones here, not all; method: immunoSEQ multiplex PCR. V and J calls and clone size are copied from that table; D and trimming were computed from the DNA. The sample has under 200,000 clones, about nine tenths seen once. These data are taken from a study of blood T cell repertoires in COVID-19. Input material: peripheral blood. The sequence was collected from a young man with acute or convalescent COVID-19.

CDR3 DNA sequence: TGTGCCAGTAGTATCTCGGGATACGGCAATCAGCCCCAGCATTTT. It is translated as CASSISGYGNQPQHF. This chain uses TRBV19 with TRBJ1-5, with D uncertain. The germline V and J ends were trimmed by 3 bases and 2 bases, with 11 bases remaining between them. The CDR3 length is 15 residues. In germline, CDR1 is LNHDA, CDR2 SQIVND (reference sequence).